This T cell receptor (beta chain) was captured by sequencing in a study of T cell changes during pregnancy in multiple sclerosis. CDR1 is LNHDA and CDR2 is SQIVND in the germline V gene (reference sequence). The CDR3 length is 15 residues. V gave up 1 base and J gave up 3 bases, with 13 bases separating them. The data were produced by immunoSEQ multiplex PCR, yet TCRdb's version contains in-frame clones alone and is incomplete. The sample lists roughly 89,000 clones, 94% seen once, with 1.5% to 2% in the top ten. The sample consisted of peripheral blood, taken after pregnancy. The chain links TRBV19 to TRBJ2-7; D is possibly TRBD2 (6 bases). This clonotype originated in a female donor in good health, enrolled as a control in a pregnancy study. CDR3 sequence: CASSIGSGGYYEQYF. The CDR3 DNA follows: TGTGCCAGTAGTATAGGGTCTGGAGGGTACTACGAGCAGTACTTC.